Following are 25 T cell receptor beta chains from one sample sequenced in a study of spatial heterogeneity in lung cancer. Described time point: sample taken at primary tumor resection. In each case, whole RNA from tumor, nontumor lung or frozen PBMC was sequenced unsorted. Using its own MiXCR run on the 5' RACE reads, TCRdb lists one record per CDR3 protein. The repertoire holds tens of thousands of distinct CDR3 sequences, with 5.8% as singletons. Sequencing used PBMCs, obtained at surgery. These receptors were taken from a male donor with early-stage non-small cell lung cancer.

This clonotype came up many times. CDR3 nucleotides: TGTGCCAGCAGCTGGGGACCGCTCTCTGGAAACACCATATATTTT. This gives the protein CASSWGPLSGNTIYF. The chain joins TRBV7-9 to TRBJ1-3; possible D gene TRBD1, 5 bases. CDR3 length: 15 amino acids. V shed 4 bases and J shed 0 bases, with 10 bases lying between them. The germline CDR1 and CDR2 sequences are SEHNR and FQNEAQ (reference sequence).

The chain has TRBV6-1 and TRBJ2-7; D may be TRBD1 or TRBD2 (6 bases each). This CDR3 has 15 amino acids. Germline CDR1 reads MNHNS; CDR2 reads SASEGT. Trimming stripped 7 bases from V and 4 bases from J, with 20 bases between. The CDR3 loop reads CASTLRGPVVYEQYF. DNA of the CDR3: TGTGCCAGCACCCTCCGGGGGCCCGTGGTTTACGAGCAGTACTTC.

The table lists this clonotype with many counts. The CDR3 nucleotides read TGTGCCAGCAGCTTGGGTCGGAACTATGGCTACACCTTC. This gives the protein CASSLGRNYGYTF. The rearrangement uses TRBV5-5 and TRBJ1-2, with D uncertain. Trimming left V 0 bases short and J 2 bases short, with 5 bases between. The CDR3 is made up of 13 amino acids. Per the germline V gene, CDR1 is SGHKS and CDR2 is YYEKEE (reference sequence).

This clonotype was seen ten or more times. The chain combines TRBV6-1 with TRBJ1-4, with 7 bases identical to TRBD1. Looked up from germline, CDR1 is MNHNS and CDR2 is SASEGT. The CDR3 spans 15 residues. V lost 6 bases and J lost 5; bases outside the gene matches: 9. CDR3 amino acids: CASSATGARNEKLFF. CDR3 bases: TGTGCCAGCAGCGCCACAGGGGCAAGAAATGAAAAACTGTTTTTT.

This clonotype has just a few counts. The gene calls are TRBV6-6 and TRBJ2-7; TRBD2 matches at 8 bases. V trimming: 5 bases; J trimming: 0 bases; junction bases outside the gene matches: 6. There are 15 residues in the CDR3. Germline CDR1 reads MNHNY; CDR2 reads SVGAGI (reference sequence). CDR3 loop: CASSLTSGPSYEQYF. Here the CDR3 DNA reads TGTGCCAGCAGTCTAACTAGCGGCCCCTCCTACGAGCAGTACTTC.

This clonotype occurred many times. DNA of the CDR3: TGCGCCAGCAGCCAGGTTGGGGTGAACACTGAAGCTTTCTTT. It encodes CASSQVGVNTEAFF. The chain joins TRBV4-3 to TRBJ1-1; no reliable D call. Trimming removed 3 bases from V and 0 bases from J, with 8 bases in between. This CDR3 comprises 14 residues. Germline values: CDR1 LGHNA, CDR2 YSLEER.

The chain links TRBV30 to TRBJ2-1; 8 bases agree with TRBD2. Germline CDR1 and CDR2: GTSNPN and SVGIG (reference sequence). The junction had 6 bases not matched to a gene; V was cut back by 3 bases and J by 8 bases. The CDR3 is 13 amino acids. The CDR3 protein is CAWRPGGAYEQFF. CDR3 sequence (DNA): TGTGCCTGGAGGCCCGGGGGGGCCTATGAGCAGTTCTTC.

This clonotype turned up a few times. The chain is built from TRBV7-9 and TRBJ2-5; D may be TRBD1 (7 bases). This CDR3 region has 12 residues. The V gene lost 4 bases and the J gene lost 6 bases, with 9 bases spanning the gap. CDR1 SEHNR and CDR2 FQNEAQ come from the germline V gene (reference sequence). For the CDR3, the DNA is TGTGCCAGCAGCTCAGGGGGGCAGACCCAGTACTTC. It translates to CASSSGGQTQYF.

Many counts were recorded for this clonotype. The J gene is TRBJ2-1, the V gene TRBV6-1, with D possibly TRBD2 on 5 matching bases. The germline gives CDR1 MNHNS, CDR2 SASEGT. The CDR3 has 15 amino acids. V was trimmed by 2 bases and J by 3 bases, leaving 11 bases between them. The CDR3 region has the DNA TGTGCCAGCAGTGAACAGAGGACTGACTACAATGAGCAGTTCTTC. The encoded protein is CASSEQRTDYNEQFF.

The rearrangement links TRBV12-3 or TRBV12-4 to TRBJ2-1, with 15 positions matching TRBD2. CDR3 length: 17 residues. V was pared by 4 bases and J by 9 bases, with 10 bases of the junction left unmatched. For the CDR3, the DNA is TGTGCCAGCAGTTATTTCCCCGGACTAGCGGGGGGGATTGAGCAGTTCTTC. It is translated as CASSYFPGLAGGIEQFF.

This clonotype has ten or more counts. This chain joins TRBV7-8 and TRBJ2-5; TRBD1 is a possible D gene (6 bases). This CDR3 region has 13 residues. With 5 bases removed from V and 8 bases from J, the gap between germline ends came to 15 bases. The germline V gene encodes CDR1 SGHVS and CDR2 FQNEAQ. CDR3 residues: CASSTRQVVTQYF. CDR3 coding DNA: TGTGCCAGCAGCACACGACAGGTGGTAACCCAGTACTTC. Drawing the rest from reference TRBV7-8 and TRBJ2-5, the complete variable domain is GAGVSQSPRYKVAKRGQDVALRCDPISGHVSLFWYQQALGQGPEFLTYFQNEAQLDKSGLPSDRFFAERPEGSVSTLKIQRTQQEDSAVYLCASSTRQVVTQYFGPGTRLLVL.

This clonotype has at least ten counts. This chain connects TRBV28 to TRBJ1-3; perhaps TRBD1 as D (6 bases). This CDR3 has 17 amino acids. The V gene's germline CDR1 is MDHEN and CDR2 SYDVKM. The V end lost 4 bases, the J end lost 0 bases, and 16 bases lay between the germline ends. The CDR3 region is CASSSRNTGSSGNTIYF. CDR3 nucleotides: TGTGCCAGCAGTTCACGCAATACAGGGAGCTCTGGAAACACCATATATTTT. Full variable domain (rest looked up from reference TRBV28 and TRBJ1-3): DVKVTQSSRYLVKRTGEKVFLECVQDMDHENMFWYRQDPGLGLRLIYFSYDVKMKEKGDIPEGYSVSREKKERFSLILESASTNQTSMYLCASSSRNTGSSGNTIYFGEGSWLTVV.

This clonotype has a count of ten or more. The chain couples TRBV7-8 to TRBJ1-5, with D perhaps matching TRBD1 (5 bases). The CDR3 is 15 amino acids. Trimming cost V 1 base and J 6 bases, with 13 bases left between them. In germline, CDR1 is SGHVS, CDR2 FQNEAQ. CDR3 sequence: CASSLDPGKGQPQHF. CDR3 DNA sequence: TGTGCCAGCAGCTTAGATCCAGGGAAGGGTCAGCCCCAGCATTTT.

The sample holds many counts of this clonotype. This rearrangement joins TRBV7-3 to TRBJ2-3, with D perhaps TRBD2 (6 bases). Germline V CDR1 and CDR2: SGHTA, FQGTGA. The ends were cut back, 2 bases at V and 1 base at J, with 10 bases in the middle. The CDR3 has 15 amino acids. CDR3 sequence: CASSLGGTGTDTQYF. The CDR3 nucleotides are TGTGCCAGCAGCTTAGGAGGGACTGGCACAGATACGCAGTATTTT.

This clonotype has more than one count but fewer than ten. The rearrangement joins TRBV5-1 to TRBJ1-5, with D unclear. V was pared by 4 bases and J by 0 bases, with 14 bases between. CDR1 SGHRS and CDR2 YFSETQ come from the germline V gene. The CDR3 sequence is 16 residues long. DNA of the CDR3: TGCGCCAGCAGCCCTCGGGGTGCTTATAGCAATCAGCCCCAGCATTTT. Translation gives CASSPRGAYSNQPQHF.

This clonotype has ten or more counts. CDR3 sequence (DNA): TGTGCCAGCAGCCCCGACAGGGGGCGTCGGGAAAAACTGTTTTTT. It specifies CASSPDRGRREKLFF. The chain is built from TRBV11-2 and TRBJ1-4; 10 bases are a match to TRBD1. The CDR3 covers 15 residues. Germline loops: CDR1 SGHAT, CDR2 FQNNGV. Germline trimming cut 5 bases from V and 8 bases from J; bases unmatched to any gene: 8.

This clonotype was counted at least ten times. This chain links TRBV30 with TRBJ1-2; 8 bases agree with TRBD1. This CDR3 comprises 14 residues. V lost 0 bases and J lost 7; bases outside the gene matches: 7. Germline CDR1 reads GTSNPN; CDR2 reads SVGIG (reference sequence). The CDR3 protein is CAWSVPGQARGYTF. The CDR3 DNA is TGTGCCTGGAGTGTTCCGGGACAGGCGCGTGGCTACACCTTC.

At least ten counts were recorded for this clonotype. The chain uses TRBV28 and TRBJ1-5; a weak D match, TRBD1 (6 bases). Germline CDR1 is MDHEN and CDR2 is SYDVKM. CDR3 length equals 13 residues. V gave up 5 bases and J gave up 1 base, with 6 bases separating them. Written as DNA, the CDR3 is TGTGCCAGCAGTACAGGGAGCAATCAGCCCCAGCATTTT. Its protein product is CASSTGSNQPQHF.

This clonotype showed up many times. The V gene is TRBV9, the J gene TRBJ2-2; 7 nucleotides match TRBD2. Germline V gene data show CDR1 as SGDLS and CDR2 as YYNGEE. Trimming removed 7 bases from V and 5 bases from J; junction bases left unmatched: 8. This CDR3 is built from 14 residues. CDR3 bases: TGTGCCAGCGGCGAAGCGGGGATAACCGGGGAGCTGTTTTTT. This encodes CASGEAGITGELFF.

The chain has TRBV4-1 and TRBJ2-2; tentative D call: TRBD1 (5 bases). CDR1 is MGHRA, CDR2 YSYEKL, per germline. The germline V and J ends were trimmed by 1 base and 7 bases, with 16 bases remaining between them. CDR3 length: 16 amino acids. The CDR3 sequence: CASSQGYQGALGELFF. CDR3 nucleotides: TGCGCCAGCAGCCAAGGTTATCAAGGGGCCCTCGGGGAGCTGTTTTTT.

This clonotype occurred many times. The chain couples TRBV6-5 to TRBJ1-2; possibly TRBD1 for D (6 bases). Between the trimmed V and J ends, which lost 6 bases and 7 bases, there was a span of 21 bases. The germline gives CDR1 MNHEY, CDR2 SVGAGI. The CDR3 covers 15 residues. CDR3 protein: CASSPQGKGAFGYTF. CDR3 in DNA: TGTGCCAGCAGCCCTCAGGGGAAAGGGGCGTTTGGCTACACCTTC.

Of note for this clonotype: With a much larger clone just one base away, this may be a read error. The V call is TRBV7-9, the J call TRBJ1-5; no clear D gene. This CDR3 has 13 residues. The germline CDR1 and CDR2 sequences are SEHNR and FQNEAQ (reference sequence). CDR3 sequence: CASSDVGNQPQNF. The CDR3 region has the DNA TGTGCCAGCAGCGACGTTGGCAATCAGCCCCAGAATTTT.

In this sample, this clonotype turned up a few times. The chain carries TRBV5-5 and TRBJ1-5; weak D call: TRBD1 (5 bases). V was pared by 2 bases and J by 2 bases, with 11 bases between. In germline, CDR1 is SGHKS, CDR2 YYEKEE (reference sequence). This CDR3 has 15 residues. This CDR3 reads CASSFQGVGNQPQHF. CDR3 bases: TGTGCCAGCAGCTTTCAAGGGGTTGGCAATCAGCCCCAGCATTTT.

V and J are TRBV12-3 or TRBV12-4 and TRBJ2-3, with TRBD1 matching 9 bases. This CDR3 comprises 16 residues. With 8 bases clipped from V and 2 bases from J, the junction kept 11 bases outside the gene matches. Here the CDR3 DNA reads TGTGCCAGCTCGAGTTACAGGGGGCGCACCACAGATACGCAGTATTTT. It is translated as CASSSYRGRTTDTQYF.

This clonotype showed up just a few times. The rearrangement uses TRBV19 and TRBJ1-2, with 10 bases matching TRBD1. Trimming removed 10 bases from V and 0 bases from J; junction bases left unmatched: 17. The CDR3 spans 18 residues. CDR1 is LNHDA and CDR2 is SQIVND in the germline V gene (reference sequence). The CDR3 DNA reads as TGTGCCACCCAAGGGGGGGGACAGGGGACTACCCCTAACTATGGCTACACCTTC. Amino acids: CATQGGGQGTTPNYGYTF.